The 8 T cell receptor beta chains below all came from one sample that was sequenced in a study of regulatory T cells in long-lasting Graves disease. CDR3 regions were amplified by Arm-PCR using iRepertoire HTBI primers to build TCR beta libraries. TCRdb redid the calling of the multiplex PCR reads with MiXCR, one entry per CDR3 protein. The data show roughly 500,000 distinct CDR3 sequences, with about 13% seen just once and roughly 10% held by the top ten. Documented time point: newly diagnosed GD, antithyroid drugs for less than 3 months. There was RNA extracted from PBMCs, and the TCR library was made from it. These data were also reused for a study on T cells in Graves' hyperthyroidism and ophthalmopathy.

The specimen comprised peripheral blood mononuclear cells (PBMCs), sampled at new diagnosis, from a patient treated with antithyroid drugs. These receptors were collected from a man in his thirties or forties with Graves disease.

This clonotype was seen at least ten times. The chain combines TRBV12-3 or TRBV12-4 with TRBJ2-3; perhaps TRBD2 as D (6 bases). V was pared by 2 bases and J by 7 bases, with 13 bases between. The CDR3 sequence is 14 residues long. Here the CDR3 reads CASSLTGVVNTQYF. Written as DNA, the CDR3 is TGTGCCAGCAGTTTAACGGGAGTGGTTAATACGCAGTATTTT.

For this clonotype: Being one base from a much bigger clone, this may be a read error. The final CDR3 position lacks the conserved phenylalanine or tryptophan, pointing to a likely read error. This chain connects TRBV27 to TRBJ2-5, with 8 bases lining up with TRBD2. Germline CDR1 reads MNHEY; CDR2 reads SMNVEV (reference sequence). The CDR3 has 17 amino acids. Trimming at V came to 6 bases and at J to 3 bases, leaving 15 bases not matched to a gene. For the CDR3, the DNA is TGTGCCAGCAGCCCCAATTGGGAGCGGGAGTTAGAAGAGACCCAGTACCTC. Amino acids: CASSPNWERELEETQYL.

There are many counts of this clonotype. The V gene is TRBV10-3, the J gene TRBJ2-4, with TRBD1 as a possible D gene (6 bases). Germline V gives CDR1 ENHRY, CDR2 SYGVKD. This CDR3 region has 12 residues. V was clipped by 6 bases and J by 10 bases, with 13 bases between them. The CDR3 protein is CAIRGDKEIQYF. CDR3 nucleotide sequence: TGTGCCATCAGGGGGGACAAAGAAATTCAGTACTTC.

This clonotype was seen repeatedly, ten times or more. The chain combines TRBV11-2 with TRBJ2-3; D remains unclear. Germline values: CDR1 SGHAT, CDR2 FQNNGV. The CDR3 contains 14 residues. The germline V and J ends were trimmed by 0 bases and 3 bases, with 7 bases remaining between them. In nucleotides, the CDR3 is TGTGCCAGCAGCTTAGAGTCGGCGACAGATACGCAGTATTTT. Its protein product is CASSLESATDTQYF.

The V call is TRBV6-1, the J call TRBJ1-4, with 7 bases identical to TRBD1. The CDR3 totals 16 residues. With 5 bases clipped from V and 8 bases from J, the junction kept 14 bases outside the gene matches. Germline CDR1 reads MNHNS; CDR2 reads SASEGT. This CDR3 is CASSLTLRGIREKLFF. For the CDR3, the DNA is TGTGCCAGCAGTCTAACCCTCAGGGGGATTCGGGAAAAACTGTTTTTT.

This clonotype came up many times. The rearrangement links TRBV10-3 to TRBJ2-5; 10 bases match TRBD2. V trimming: 10 bases; J trimming: 4 bases; junction bases outside the gene matches: 9. From germline, CDR1 is ENHRY and CDR2 SYGVKD. This CDR3 is built from 14 residues. In nucleotides, the CDR3 is TGTGCCACACCTAGCGGGAGCGTCAGAGAGACCCAGTACTTC. Protein sequence: CATPSGSVRETQYF.

This clonotype has a count of ten or more. The chain links TRBV6-1 to TRBJ1-1, with D uncertain. The length of the CDR3 is 13 residues. V was shortened by 6 bases and J by 2 bases, with 10 bases between the two germline ends. Germline-derived CDR1 and CDR2 are MNHNS and SASEGT. Here the CDR3 reads CASRLLTNTEAFF. For the CDR3, the DNA is TGTGCCAGCAGACTTTTGACTAACACTGAAGCTTTCTTT.

This clonotype turned up a few times. The chain is built from TRBV6-1 and TRBJ1-2; a weak D match, TRBD1 (5 bases). The CDR3 consists of 13 residues. Trimming cost V 6 bases and J 7 bases, with 15 bases left between them. Per the germline V gene, CDR1 is MNHNS and CDR2 is SASEGT. The CDR3 DNA sequence: TGTGCCAGCAGGGCACAGGTCCTGGGTGGCTACACCTTC. This codes for CASRAQVLGGYTF.